This passage covers 4 T cell receptor beta chains from one sample sequenced in a study of regulatory T cells in long-lasting Graves disease. Stated time point: newly diagnosed GD, antithyroid drugs for less than 3 months. Researchers made the TCR library from RNA that was extracted from PBMCs. iRepertoire HTBI primers and Arm-PCR of CDR3 regions built TCR beta libraries. TCRdb fed the multiplex PCR reads into MiXCR, producing one record per CDR3 protein. The table lists approximately 230,000 distinct CDR3 sequences, about 17% of them singletons, with 22% in the top ten. Sequenced material: peripheral blood mononuclear cells (PBMCs), taken at new diagnosis, from a patient treated with antithyroid drugs. The origin of the receptors is a female donor with Graves disease.

This clonotype was observed at least ten times. The V call is TRBV28, the J call TRBJ1-1, with D perhaps TRBD1 (6 bases). Per germline, CDR1 MDHEN and CDR2 SYDVKM. The CDR3 contains 14 residues. V was shortened by 3 bases and J by 4 bases, with 12 bases between the two germline ends. CDR3 in amino acids: CASSFLRGRTEAFF. CDR3 nucleotide sequence: TGTGCCAGCAGTTTTCTCAGGGGACGCACTGAAGCTTTCTTT.

This clonotype occurred many times. This rearrangement joins TRBV12-3 or TRBV12-4 to TRBJ2-7; no definite D call. Trimming cost V 3 bases and J 1 base, with 7 bases left between them. There are 13 residues in the CDR3. The CDR3 coding sequence is TGTGCCAGCAGTTTTTGGCAGTCCTACGAGCAGTACTTC. Translated: CASSFWQSYEQYF.

This clonotype has a count of ten or more. The chain recombines TRBV7-2 with TRBJ1-1, with 8 nucleotides matching TRBD1. The CDR3 is made up of 15 amino acids. Trimming took 3 bases from V and 1 from J; bases not matched to a gene: 4. Germline assignment: CDR1 SGHTA and CDR2 FQGNSA. CDR3 in amino acids: CASSFPGGSNTEAFF. The CDR3 nucleotides are TGTGCCAGCAGCTTCCCAGGGGGCTCGAACACTGAAGCTTTCTTT.

This clonotype has a count of ten or more. The V gene is TRBV7-2, the J gene TRBJ2-3; a weak D match, TRBD2 (5 bases). The V end lost 1 base, the J end lost 8 bases, and 13 bases lay between the germline ends. The CDR3 sequence is 14 residues long. Germline assignment: CDR1 SGHTA and CDR2 FQGNSA. In nucleotides, the CDR3 is TGTGCCAGCAGCTTAGGGGGAGCAGGCTTTACGCAGTATTTT. Translated, it gives CASSLGGAGFTQYF.